This T cell receptor beta chain was documented in a study of vaccination effects on CD4 cells after COVID-19. Study conclusions and caveats: In the late period after vaccination, infection- and vaccine-induced clones contracted markedly.

Here immunoSEQ multiplex PCR was the method, and the copy in TCRdb shows in-frame clones only, minus some. The repertoire consists of 20,000 to 25,000 clones, with around 62% occurring once and the leading ten covering 9.5% to 13%. Antigen-specific CD4+ T cells were expanded (with viral peptide pools) by the ViraFEST assay ahead of sequencing. Between days 10 and 11 of culture, CD4+ T cells were separated out. Nobody among the vaccine recipients had prior SARS-CoV-2 infection (nucleocapsid antibodies were negative). Roughly 2.1 million PBMC per well were cultured with 10 IU/ml IL-2 and roughly 9.9 ug/ml peptides. Cultures got half-medium changes with IL-2 on days 3 and 7. This clone was detected only a few times. The antigen is not known. The V gene's germline CDR1 is MRHNA and CDR2 SNTAGT. The CDR3 length is 15 residues. V was trimmed by 0 bases and J by 3 bases, leaving 6 bases between them.

The source material was CD4+ T cells from PBMCs cultured with HCoV-NL63 spike peptides, sampled before COVID-19 vaccination. The chain employs TRBV6-4 and TRBJ2-6, with D perhaps being TRBD1 or TRBD2 (5 bases each). This clonotype originated in a human donor who received a COVID-19 vaccine. The chain's CDR3 is CASSDSRGGANVLTF. CDR3 DNA: TGTGCCAGCAGTGACTCGAGGGGTGGGGCCAACGTCCTGACTTTC.